This is a list of T cell receptor beta chains from one sample in a study of shared clonotypes between healthy human individuals. TCRdb's table, derived via immunoSEQ multiplex PCR, lists solely in-frame clones and lacks some. This table holds about 610,000 clones, roughly 97% found once. The specimen was naive CD4+ T cells sorted from blood. The receptors shown here come from a woman aged 30 to 39 in good health. Each CDR3 is given with its conserved first and last residue. The D gene is left open where the match is weak. Size tells how often a clone was seen (once, few, many) or the class of an expanded clone, and some rows leave it out.

TRBV6-6	NA	TRBJ2-7	TRBD2	CASSLAGESYEQYF	TGTGCCAGCAGTTTAGCGGGAGAGTCCTACGAGCAGTACTTC
TRBV28	NA	TRBJ2-3	NA	CASTTAQGADTQYF	TGTGCCAGCACCACAGCACAGGGCGCAGATACGCAGTATTTT
TRBV19	NA	TRBJ2-5	NA	CASSRVATYRGETQYF	TGTGCCAGTAGTCGCGTGGCTACATACCGGGGAGAGACCCAGTACTTC
TRBV19	NA	TRBJ1-4	NA	CASSRLPPRASNEKLFF	TGTGCCAGTAGTCGCCTCCCTCCCAGGGCATCTAATGAAAAACTGTTTTTT
TRBV28	NA	TRBJ1-2	TRBD1	CASSATGGGGYTF	TGTGCCAGCAGTGCCACAGGGGGCGGTGGCTACACCTTC
TRBV4-2	NA	TRBJ1-3	NA	CASSPNIRTIYF	TGTGCCAGCAGCCCGAACATTCGCACCATATATTTT
TRBV11-2	NA	TRBJ2-5	TRBD2	CASSSRGGAGGFETQYF	TGTGCCAGCAGCTCCCGAGGGGGAGCGGGAGGGTTCGAGACCCAGTACTTC
TRBV28	NA	TRBJ2-2	NA	CASNPISIRAGELFF	TGTGCCAGCAACCCCATTAGTATCAGGGCCGGGGAGCTGTTTTTT
TRBV28	once	TRBJ1-3	NA	CASSLRGTSGNTIYF	TGTGCCAGCAGTTTAAGGGGGACATCCGGAAACACCATATATTTT
TRBV28	NA	TRBJ2-1	NA	CASSFLTVQFF	TGTGCCAGCAGTTTTTTGACAGTACAGTTCTTC
TRBV29-1	NA	TRBJ1-2	NA	CSGQVNTDYGYTF	TGCAGCGGACAGGTCAACACCGACTATGGCTACACCTTC
TRBV19	NA	TRBJ1-2	NA	CASTPSTGKGGYTF	TGTGCCAGCACACCAAGCACAGGGAAGGGTGGCTACACCTTC
TRBV18	NA	TRBJ1-1	NA	CASSPGGGVSHTEAFF	TGTGCCAGCTCACCCGGTGGGGGGGTTTCGCACACTGAAGCTTTCTTT
TRBV28	NA	TRBJ2-7	TRBD1	CASSLPGQASYEQYF	TGTGCCAGCAGTTTACCGGGACAGGCGTCCTACGAGCAGTACTTC
TRBV14	NA	TRBJ1-2	NA	CASSQVADYGYTF	TGTGCCAGCAGCCAAGTTGCTGATTATGGCTACACCTTC
TRBV19	NA	TRBJ1-2	NA	CASGQTNYGYTF	TGTGCCAGCGGACAGACTAACTATGGCTACACCTTC
TRBV27	NA	TRBJ2-7	TRBD2	CASKASGPYEQYF	TGTGCCAGCAAGGCTAGCGGCCCCTACGAGCAGTACTTC
TRBV19	once	TRBJ2-5	NA	CASSIFGMETQYF	TGTGCCAGTAGTATATTCGGTATGGAGACCCAGTACTTC
TRBV6-1	NA	TRBJ2-7	NA	CASSGTHTGEQYF	TGTGCCAGCAGTGGGACTCATACGGGGGAGCAGTACTTC
TRBV28	NA	TRBJ2-1	NA	CASSLLLGEQFF	TGTGCCAGCAGTCTCCTCCTGGGAGAGCAGTTCTTC